The subject of this entry is one T cell receptor (beta chain). As yet, its antigen is unknown. The protocol was immunoSEQ multiplex PCR, while the TCRdb copy is restricted to in-frame clones and leaves out a portion. The sample lists about 80,000 clones, more than 85% seen once, with 6.5% to 9.5% in the top ten. The germline gives CDR1 LGHNA, CDR2 YNFKEQ. The CDR3 has 15 amino acids. Trimming shortened V by 0 bases and J by 8 bases, and 16 bases separated the two germline ends. These data originate in a study of T cell responses to AZD1222 COVID-19 vaccine. Points from the study as a whole: Distributed over spike, vaccine-associated CD4 TCRs predominated at 160-218 and 743-854.

The rearrangement uses TRBV4-2 and TRBJ1-2; TRBD1 is a possible D gene (6 bases). The sample here was peripheral blood, taken 28 days after the second AZD1222 dose. This TCR came from an adult who received the AZD1222 COVID-19 vaccine. CDR3 DNA: TGTGCCAGCAGCCAAGAGAAGCGGACAGCTAAGGGCTACACCTTC. This translates into CASSQEKRTAKGYTF.